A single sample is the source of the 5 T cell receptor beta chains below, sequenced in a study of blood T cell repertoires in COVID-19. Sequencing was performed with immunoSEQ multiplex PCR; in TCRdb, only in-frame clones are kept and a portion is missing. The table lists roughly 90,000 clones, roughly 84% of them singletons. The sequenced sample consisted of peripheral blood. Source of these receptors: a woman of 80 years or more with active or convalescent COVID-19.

The CDR3 protein is CASSLRGGGAYEQYF. The CDR3 DNA is TGCGCCAGCAGCCTGAGGGGTGGCGGGGCCTACGAGCAGTACTTC. V gene TRBV5-1 combines with J gene TRBJ2-7; maybe TRBD2 (6 bases). Germline V gene sequence: CDR1 SGHRS, CDR2 YFSETQ. This CDR3 contains 15 residues. The ends were cut back, 4 bases at V and 2 bases at J, with 16 bases in the middle.

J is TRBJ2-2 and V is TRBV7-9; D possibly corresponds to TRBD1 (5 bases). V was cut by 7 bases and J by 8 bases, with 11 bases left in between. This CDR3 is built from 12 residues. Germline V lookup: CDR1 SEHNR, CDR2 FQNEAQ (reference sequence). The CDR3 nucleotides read TGTGCCAGCACCCAGGGTAAGGGGGAGCTGTTTTTT. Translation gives CASTQGKGELFF.

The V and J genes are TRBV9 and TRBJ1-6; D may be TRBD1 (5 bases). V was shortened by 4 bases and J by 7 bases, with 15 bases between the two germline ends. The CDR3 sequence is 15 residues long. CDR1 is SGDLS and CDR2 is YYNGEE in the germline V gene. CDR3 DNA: TGTGCCAGCAGCCCCCGGGGGGGAGCCAATTCACCCCTCCACTTT. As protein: CASSPRGGANSPLHF.

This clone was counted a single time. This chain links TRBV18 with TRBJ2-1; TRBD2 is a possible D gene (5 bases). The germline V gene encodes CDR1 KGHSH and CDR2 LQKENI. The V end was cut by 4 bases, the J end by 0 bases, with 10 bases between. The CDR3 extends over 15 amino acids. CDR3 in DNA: TGTGCCAGCTCACTAACGGGAAGCTCCTACAATGAGCAGTTCTTC. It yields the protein CASSLTGSSYNEQFF. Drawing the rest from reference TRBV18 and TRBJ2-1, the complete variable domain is NAGVMQNPRHLVRRRGQEARLRCSPMKGHSHVYWYRQLPEEGLKFMVYLQKENIIDESGMPKERFSAEFPKEGPSILRIQQVVRGDSAAYFCASSLTGSSYNEQFFGPGTRLTVL.

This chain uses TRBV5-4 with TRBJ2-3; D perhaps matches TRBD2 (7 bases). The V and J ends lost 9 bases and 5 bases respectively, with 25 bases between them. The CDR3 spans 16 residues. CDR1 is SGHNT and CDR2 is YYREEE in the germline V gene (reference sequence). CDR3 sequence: CANQRGGRELQDTQYF. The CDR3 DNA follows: TGTGCCAACCAAAGGGGGGGCAGGGAGTTACAAGATACGCAGTATTTT.